Listed here is a single T cell receptor (beta chain). The data were obtained in a study of cytomegalovirus exposure and HLA in healthy donors. Use of 60 Vbeta and 13 Jbeta primers characterized the PCR. Clones were sequenced by immunoSEQ multiplex PCR, and TCRdb holds only the in-frame ones, with some missing. This sample carries about 130,000 clones, roughly two thirds of them seen once, and the ten largest clones take over 1.5%. After removal of 0 bases from V and 4 bases from J, the junction contained 7 bases not matched to a gene. Germline assignment: CDR1 SGHKS and CDR2 YYEKEE (reference sequence). This CDR3 comprises 15 residues.

The sequence came from a man younger than 40 in good health and CMV-seropositive. The rearrangement uses TRBV5-5 and TRBJ2-7, with TRBD1 identical over 7 bases. The sequenced sample consisted of PBMCs. In DNA form, the CDR3 reads TGTGCCAGCAGCTTGGGGCCGGGACAGACTTACGAGCAGTACTTC. Translation gives CASSLGPGQTYEQYF. Combining the CDR3 with reference TRBV5-5 and TRBJ2-7 gives the whole variable domain DAGVTQSPTHLIKTRGQQVTLRCSPISGHKSVSWYQQVLGQGPQFIFQYYEKEERGRGNFPDRFSARQFPNYSSELNVNALLLGDSALYLCASSLGPGQTYEQYFGPGTRLTVT.